This passage covers 31 T cell receptor beta chains from one sample sequenced in a study of T cells in Graves' hyperthyroidism and ophthalmopathy. Amplification targeted TCR beta CDR3 regions from RNA transcripts. Initially, a first-round RT-PCR of the TCR CDR3 employed the HTBI primer set. One entry per CDR3 protein, called by TCRdb with MiXCR from the multiplex PCR reads. The data contain around 190,000 distinct CDR3 sequences, roughly a sixth of them seen just once; the ten biggest clones take up 53%. Material: blood. The receptor set was obtained from a woman in her fifties or sixties with Graves' hyperthyroidism.

This chain uses TRBV20-1 with TRBJ2-1, with 7 bases fitting TRBD2. Germline CDR1 is DFQATT and CDR2 is SNEGSKA (reference sequence). V lost 0 bases to trimming and J lost 3 bases; unmatched junction nucleotides: 11. The length of the CDR3 is 17 residues. The chain's CDR3 is CSAREPGGAGNYNEQFF. CDR3 nucleotides: TGCAGTGCTAGAGAACCTGGGGGAGCGGGGAACTACAATGAGCAGTTCTTC.

The genes are TRBV12-3 or TRBV12-4 and TRBJ2-1; TRBD2 agrees at 15 bases. With V trimmed by 5 bases and J by 14 bases, 7 bases remained unmatched. CDR3 length: 14 amino acids. CDR3 amino acids: CASSQRTSGRAKFF. CDR3 sequence (DNA): TGTGCCAGCAGTCAACGGACTAGCGGGAGGGCTAAGTTCTTC.

The gene calls are TRBV28 and TRBJ1-2; D possibly corresponds to TRBD1 (6 bases). Deletions cut 3 bases from V and 8 bases from J, with 19 bases between. The CDR3 has 15 residues. Germline loops: CDR1 MDHEN, CDR2 SYDVKM. Here the CDR3 reads CASSFGGGSHMGYTF. The CDR3 DNA reads TGTGCCAGCAGTTTTGGGGGGGGCTCACACATGGGCTACACCTTC.

This clonotype was found many times. The chain is built from TRBV11-2 and TRBJ1-1; D remains ambiguous. Trimming removed 6 bases from V and 0 bases from J, with 11 bases in between. This CDR3 is 14 amino acids long. Germline V gene lookup returns CDR1 SGHAT and CDR2 FQNNGV. The CDR3 DNA sequence: TGTGCCAGCAGTCCTACACGAATGAACACTGAAGCTTTCTTT. Its translation: CASSPTRMNTEAFF.

At least ten counts were recorded for this clonotype. V usage is TRBV30 and J usage is TRBJ2-5, with D unresolved. CDR3 size: 12 residues. Trimming stripped 4 bases from V and 4 bases from J, with 10 bases between. Germline loops: CDR1 GTSNPN, CDR2 SVGIG (reference sequence). CDR3 nucleotides: TGTGCCTGGACTATGACGGGAGAGACCCAGTACTTC. Encoded protein: CAWTMTGETQYF.

Ten or more counts support this clonotype. Here the CDR3 reads CASSGLAGYTGELFF. The CDR3 DNA is TGTGCCAGCAGTGGGCTAGCGGGATACACCGGGGAGCTGTTTTTT. The chain carries TRBV2 and TRBJ2-2; TRBD2 matches 9 bases. CDR1 is SNHLY, CDR2 FYNNEI, per germline. With V trimmed by 4 bases and J by 3 bases, 3 bases remained unmatched. This CDR3 comprises 15 residues.

This clonotype was observed at least ten times. The V and J genes are TRBV12-3 or TRBV12-4 and TRBJ1-2; D gene unclear. The CDR3 has 13 residues. V dropped 6 bases and J dropped 6 bases, with 14 bases sitting between them. The DNA for the CDR3 is TGTGCCAGCAGCCCTACCCACTCAGATGGCTACACCTTC. Translated, it gives CASSPTHSDGYTF.

The V and J genes are TRBV5-1 and TRBJ1-5; no reliable D call. V lost 2 bases and J 9 bases, leaving 15 bases between the germline ends. Germline CDR1 reads SGHRS; CDR2 reads YFSETQ. The CDR3 spans 14 residues. The CDR3 DNA reads TGCGCCAGCAGCTTAAGTCCCCCCAATGGGCCCCAGCATTTT. Protein product: CASSLSPPNGPQHF.

The CDR3 region has the DNA TGCAGCATTCGTGGGGGGGGACAGGGGGCTTACGAGCAGTACTTC. This gives the protein CSIRGGGQGAYEQYF. The chain links TRBV29-1 to TRBJ2-7; 12 bases fit TRBD1. The CDR3 runs to 15 residues. Germline values: CDR1 SQVTM, CDR2 ANQGSEA. V was clipped by 8 bases and J by 4 bases; unmatched bases: 12.

This clonotype was seen only a few times. In nucleotides, the CDR3 is TGTGCCAGCACCGCCCGGGGTAGCTCTGGGGCCAACGTCCTGACTTTC. It is translated as CASTARGSSGANVLTF. The chain uses TRBV5-5 and TRBJ2-6, with D perhaps matching TRBD2 (5 bases). V lost 6 bases to trimming and J lost 0 bases, with 13 bases between them. Germline V gene sequence: CDR1 SGHKS, CDR2 YYEKEE (reference sequence). The CDR3 extends over 16 amino acids.

This clonotype was counted between two and nine times. This chain connects TRBV7-9 to TRBJ2-7; 11 positions match TRBD2. V shed 5 bases, J shed 2 bases, and the junction held 11 bases outside the gene matches. This CDR3 comprises 17 residues. Germline V CDR1 and CDR2: SEHNR, FQNEAQ (reference sequence). CDR3 DNA sequence: TGTGCCAGCAGCCAAGGGGCGACTAGCGGGATTACCTACGAGCAGTACTTC. Amino acid sequence: CASSQGATSGITYEQYF.

The V and J genes are TRBV11-2 and TRBJ2-1; 15 bases agree with TRBD2. V gave up 5 bases and J gave up 2 bases; unmatched junction bases: 10. There are 19 residues in the CDR3. Germline loops: CDR1 SGHAT, CDR2 FQNNGV. The CDR3 nucleotides are TGTGCCAGCAGCGACCAGGGGACTAGCGGGAGGAGTCCCTACAATGAGCAGTTCTTC. Protein product: CASSDQGTSGRSPYNEQFF. The full variable domain, rest sourced from reference TRBV11-2 and TRBJ2-1, is EAGVAQSPRYKIIEKRQSVAFWCNPISGHATLYWYQQILGQGPKLLIQFQNNGVVDDSQLPKDRFSAERLKGVDSTLKIQPAKLEDSAVYLCASSDQGTSGRSPYNEQFFGPGTRLTVL.

This clonotype has a handful of counts. The rearrangement uses TRBV6-4 and TRBJ2-3; 10 bases fit TRBD2. This CDR3 region has 16 residues. The V gene's germline CDR1 is MRHNA and CDR2 SNTAGT. The V gene end was trimmed by 6 bases and the J gene end by 0 bases; junction bases not matched to a gene: 6. DNA of the CDR3: TGTGCCAGCAGCCGGACTAGCGGAACTAGCACAGATACGCAGTATTTT. Translation gives CASSRTSGTSTDTQYF.

V is TRBV5-1 and J is TRBJ1-2; D unclear. The CDR3 is 13 residues long. Germline V gene lookup returns CDR1 SGHRS and CDR2 YFSETQ. The V end lost 2 bases, the J end lost 8 bases, and 13 bases lay between the germline ends. The CDR3 nucleotides are TGCGCCAGCAGCTTCGAGGGCCTAGAGGGCTACACCTTC. Protein sequence: CASSFEGLEGYTF.

This clonotype occurred many times. The chain couples TRBV2 to TRBJ1-2, with D unresolved. This CDR3 region has 14 residues. Per germline, CDR1 SNHLY and CDR2 FYNNEI. The germline V and J ends were trimmed by 1 base and 3 bases, with 9 bases remaining between them. The CDR3 here is CASSEGQIHYGYTF. CDR3 DNA: TGTGCCAGCAGTGAAGGTCAGATCCACTATGGCTACACCTTC.

The table lists this clonotype with many counts. The V and J genes are TRBV24-1 and TRBJ2-5; D remains unclear. Trimming cost V 0 bases and J 2 bases, with 12 bases left between them. Germline CDR1 reads KGHDR; CDR2 reads SFDVKD. This CDR3 comprises 16 residues. The CDR3 loop reads CATSDLRAKGQETQYF. CDR3 DNA sequence: TGTGCCACCAGTGATTTGCGGGCTAAGGGACAAGAGACCCAGTACTTC.

This clonotype was seen many times. V usage is TRBV11-3 and J usage is TRBJ2-1; 10 bases align to TRBD2. The CDR3 length is 17 residues. Germline V gives CDR1 SGHNT, CDR2 YENEEA. After removal of 1 base from V and 0 bases from J, the junction contained 3 bases not matched to a gene. The CDR3 sequence: CASSLGVAGGSYNEQFF. In DNA form, the CDR3 reads TGTGCCAGCAGCTTAGGGGTAGCGGGAGGCTCCTACAATGAGCAGTTCTTC.

This clonotype was picked up many times. The chain combines TRBV27 with TRBJ2-1; TRBD1 might be the D (6 bases). The CDR3 runs 18 residues. Trimming shortened V by 4 bases and J by 8 bases, and 27 bases separated the two germline ends. Germline V gene sequence: CDR1 MNHEY, CDR2 SMNVEV (reference sequence). CDR3 region: CASSSPGQTLGWIDEQFF. As DNA, the CDR3 is TGTGCCAGCAGTTCCCCCGGACAGACTCTGGGGTGGATCGATGAGCAGTTCTTC.

The sample holds many counts of this clonotype. The rearrangement uses TRBV3-1 and TRBJ2-1, with D perhaps TRBD1 (5 bases). V lost 3 bases, J lost 4 bases, and 16 bases lay in between. From germline, CDR1 is LGHDT and CDR2 YNNKEL (reference sequence). CDR3 length: 16 amino acids. CDR3 protein: CASSQVTDKGYNEQFF. CDR3 DNA: TGTGCCAGCAGCCAGGTAACCGACAAGGGGTACAATGAGCAGTTCTTC.

The table lists this clonotype with many counts. The rearrangement joins TRBV27 to TRBJ1-1; 7 bases fit TRBD1. V was clipped by 6 bases and J by 3 bases; unmatched bases: 4. The CDR3 is made up of 13 amino acids. Germline-derived CDR1 and CDR2 are MNHEY and SMNVEV (reference sequence). The CDR3 DNA reads TGTGCCAGCAGCCTTACAGGGGACACTGAAGCTTTCTTT. Translating gives CASSLTGDTEAFF.

This clonotype was recorded at least ten times. The chain links TRBV14 to TRBJ2-1; D may match TRBD1 or TRBD2 (5 bases each). V was clipped by 4 bases and J by 7 bases, with 17 bases between them. The CDR3 consists of 15 residues. In germline, CDR1 is SGHDN, CDR2 FVKESK. CDR3 loop: CASSRGIAALNEQFF. Written as DNA, the CDR3 is TGTGCCAGCAGCCGGGGGATAGCCGCTTTGAATGAGCAGTTCTTC.

The rearrangement uses TRBV11-2 and TRBJ2-1; TRBD2 matches at 12 bases. Germline CDR1 SGHAT, CDR2 FQNNGV. The J segment lost 14 bases and the V segment lost 0 bases, leaving 8 bases of the junction unmatched. CDR3 length equals 15 residues. CDR3 region: CASSLESSGRASEFF. CDR3 coding DNA: TGTGCCAGCAGCTTAGAATCTAGCGGGAGGGCCTCGGAGTTCTTC.

The V and J genes are TRBV18 and TRBJ2-7; D call uncertain. The CDR3 totals 14 residues. V lost 3 bases to trimming and J lost 6 bases, with 15 bases between them. The germline V gene has CDR1 KGHSH and CDR2 LQKENI. CDR3 nucleotides: TGTGCCAGCTCACCGAACAAGGGCCAAGGCGAGCAGTACTTC. It yields the protein CASSPNKGQGEQYF.

This clonotype was detected many times. This chain uses TRBV27 with TRBJ2-5; TRBD2 aligns across 8 bases. This CDR3 spans 20 amino acids. V shed 3 bases and J 1 base; nucleotides not matched to a gene: 19. Germline V gene sequence: CDR1 MNHEY, CDR2 SMNVEV (reference sequence). CDR3 sequence (DNA): TGTGCCAGCAGTTTCAGAGATCCTCATTCAGCGGGAGCGCTCCAAGAGACCCAGTACTTC. As protein: CASSFRDPHSAGALQETQYF.

There are many counts of this clonotype. The CDR3 DNA is TGTGCCAGCAGTTTAGCGGGAGGGGAGGGATCGACGAACACTGAAGCTTTCTTT. It encodes CASSLAGGEGSTNTEAFF. This rearrangement joins TRBV12-3 or TRBV12-4 to TRBJ1-1, with D possibly TRBD1 on 5 matching bases. V lost 0 bases and J lost 1, with 18 bases in between. The CDR3 totals 18 residues.

This clonotype was counted at least ten times. The chain links TRBV11-2 to TRBJ2-2; TRBD1 might be the D (5 bases). Germline-derived CDR1 and CDR2 are SGHAT and FQNNGV. The V end was cut by 6 bases, the J end by 7 bases, with 18 bases between. The CDR3 has 15 amino acids. CDR3 sequence reads: CASRTSRTPDGELFF. DNA for the CDR3: TGTGCCAGCAGAACCTCGCGGACACCTGACGGGGAGCTGTTTTTT.

The sample holds many counts of this clonotype. The rearrangement uses TRBV27 and TRBJ2-1; TRBD1 matches 7 bases. The germline gives CDR1 MNHEY, CDR2 SMNVEV (reference sequence). Trimming took 6 bases from V and 0 from J; bases not matched to a gene: 2. CDR3 length equals 14 residues. Written as DNA, the CDR3 is TGTGCCAGCAGCGGACAGGACTCCTACAATGAGCAGTTCTTC. Its translation is CASSGQDSYNEQFF.

This clonotype was seen at least ten times. The chain uses TRBV12-3 or TRBV12-4 and TRBJ2-7, with D unclear. This CDR3 spans 14 amino acids. With 5 bases removed from V and 3 bases from J, the gap between germline ends came to 14 bases. The CDR3 sequence is CASSPPARDYEQYF. CDR3 in DNA: TGTGCCAGCAGTCCACCCGCGCGCGACTACGAGCAGTACTTC.

The rearrangement uses TRBV6-1 and TRBJ1-2, with 9 bases matching TRBD1. V trimming: 5 bases; J trimming: 4 bases; junction bases outside the gene matches: 17. Germline CDR1 is MNHNS and CDR2 is SASEGT. The CDR3 runs 18 residues. The CDR3 is CASSKTGTGKIDGYGYTF. The CDR3 coding sequence is TGTGCCAGCAGTAAGACCGGGACAGGGAAAATTGATGGCTATGGCTACACCTTC.

This clonotype was seen ten or more times. The rearrangement uses TRBV30 and TRBJ2-3; 9 bases agree with TRBD2. J lost 4 bases, V lost 2 bases, and 10 bases had no gene match. In germline, CDR1 is GTSNPN, CDR2 SVGIG (reference sequence). CDR3 length: 16 amino acids. The CDR3 sequence: CAWSPRWRGGADTQYF. The CDR3 coding sequence is TGTGCCTGGAGTCCAAGGTGGCGGGGGGGTGCAGATACGCAGTATTTT.

The rearrangement joins TRBV7-6 to TRBJ2-1; the match to TRBD2 covers 8 bases. The CDR3 length is 18 residues. J was trimmed by 0 bases and V by 1 base; bases with no gene match: 8. CDR1 is SGHVS, CDR2 FNYEAQ, per germline. The CDR3 sequence: CASSLEIAGLSSYNEQFF. The CDR3 bases are TGTGCCAGCAGCTTAGAAATAGCGGGGTTAAGCTCCTACAATGAGCAGTTCTTC.